The next 13 T cell receptor beta chains were all read from a single sample in a study of cytomegalovirus exposure and HLA in healthy donors (dated by TCRdb to 2016 to 2017). Library method: the immunoSEQ multiplex PCR assay. For the multiplex PCR, a mixture combining 60 forward primers for TCR Vbeta segments and 13 reverse primers for TCR Jbeta segments was used. This is the immuneACCESS table as TCRdb keeps it, with only in-frame sequences that have V and J called. A part of the clones is gone; compared with another copy, unresolved V genes explain less than half, and the rest is unexplained. Present in this sample are some 140,000 clones, around 77% of which were seen just once. The biggest ten clones account for around 2% of the sample. The sequencing sample was made of PBMCs. These receptors all come from a man under 40 in good health and CMV-seronegative.

V is TRBV7-9 and J is TRBJ2-7; 10 bases are a match to TRBD2. V trimming: 8 bases; J trimming: 4 bases; junction bases outside the gene matches: 5. The CDR3 loop spans 13 amino acids. In germline, CDR1 is SEHNR, CDR2 FQNEAQ (reference sequence). For the CDR3, the DNA is TGTGCCAGCGGGCTAGCGGGAGTTTACGAGCAGTACTTC. Its translation is CASGLAGVYEQYF. Drawing the rest from reference TRBV7-9 and TRBJ2-7, the complete variable domain is DTGVSQNPRHKITKRGQNVTFRCDPISEHNRLYWYRQTLGQGPEFLTYFQNEAQLEKSRLLSDRFSAERPKGSFSTLEIQRTEQGDSAMYLCASGLAGVYEQYFGPGTRLTVT.

This chain uses TRBV4-1 with TRBJ2-6, with D perhaps TRBD2 (5 bases). CDR3 size: 21 residues. V was clipped by 2 bases and J by 0 bases, with 23 bases between them. Per the germline V gene, CDR1 is MGHRA and CDR2 is YSYEKL. The CDR3 bases are TGCGCCAGCAGCCAATCGAGGGTTAGTTCGGCCACCGTCTCTGGGGCCAACGTCCTGACTTTC. As protein: CASSQSRVSSATVSGANVLTF.

The chain has TRBV9 and TRBJ1-1; D gene uncertain. The V end was cut by 1 base, the J end by 1 base, with 8 bases between. The CDR3 covers 14 residues. Per germline, CDR1 SGDLS and CDR2 YYNGEE. Here the CDR3 DNA reads TGTGCCAGCAGCGTAAGTCCCGGGAACACTGAAGCTTTCTTT. As protein: CASSVSPGNTEAFF.

The chain joins TRBV30 to TRBJ2-3, with D possibly being TRBD2 (6 bases). V lost 4 bases and J lost 0, with 14 bases in between. From germline, CDR1 is GTSNPN and CDR2 SVGIG (reference sequence). The CDR3 consists of 15 residues. As DNA, the CDR3 is TGTGCCTGGACGGTAGCGGCTGGAAGCACAGATACGCAGTATTTT. Translated: CAWTVAAGSTDTQYF.

DNA for the CDR3: TGTGCCAGCAGCGTAGTCTCGGACACCGGGGAGCTGTTTTTT. As protein: CASSVVSDTGELFF. The rearrangement joins TRBV9 to TRBJ2-2; the D is unclear. Per germline, CDR1 SGDLS and CDR2 YYNGEE. The CDR3 covers 14 residues. V was shortened by 0 bases and J by 3 bases, with 6 bases between the two germline ends. Combining the CDR3 with reference TRBV9 and TRBJ2-2 gives the whole variable domain DSGVTQTPKHLITATGQRVTLRCSPRSGDLSVYWYQQSLDQGLQFLIQYYNGEERAKGNILERFSAQQFPDLHSELNLSSLELGDSALYFCASSVVSDTGELFFGEGSRLTVL.

The CDR3 nucleotides are TGTGCCAGCAGCTCGAGGACAGGGACTGCTAGCGCTAGAATCTACGAGCAGTACTTC. Translated, it gives CASSSRTGTASARIYEQYF. The chain joins TRBV7-9 to TRBJ2-7, with TRBD1 matching 8 bases. With V trimmed by 4 bases and J by 3 bases, 20 bases remained unmatched. CDR1 is SEHNR and CDR2 is FQNEAQ in the germline V gene (reference sequence). The CDR3 is 19 residues long.

This clone was seen only once. This chain uses TRBV2 with TRBJ2-1, with TRBD2 identical over 12 bases. CDR3 length: 15 amino acids. Germline V gives CDR1 SNHLY, CDR2 FYNNEI. The V gene end was trimmed by 3 bases and the J gene end by 8 bases; junction bases not matched to a gene: 5. For the CDR3, the DNA is TGTGCCAGCAGTGAGACTAGCGGGAGTCGCGATGAGCAGTTCTTC. This sequence encodes CASSETSGSRDEQFF. The full variable domain, in which reference TRBV2 and TRBJ2-1 provide the parts outside the CDR3, is EPEVTQTPSHQVTQMGQEVILRCVPISNHLYFYWYRQILGQKVEFLVSFYNNEISEKSEIFDDQFSVERPDGSNFTLKIRSTKLEDSAMYFCASSETSGSRDEQFFGPGTRLTVL.

V is TRBV18 and J is TRBJ2-5; a possible D gene is TRBD1 (6 bases). The germline CDR1 and CDR2 sequences are KGHSH and LQKENI. The CDR3 has 13 amino acids. Trimming stripped 8 bases from V and 4 bases from J, with 14 bases between. CDR3 in amino acids: CASATGLGETQYF. The CDR3 DNA reads TGTGCCAGCGCCACAGGGTTGGGAGAGACCCAGTACTTC. The full variable domain, in which reference TRBV18 and TRBJ2-5 provide the parts outside the CDR3, is NAGVMQNPRHLVRRRGQEARLRCSPMKGHSHVYWYRQLPEEGLKFMVYLQKENIIDESGMPKERFSAEFPKEGPSILRIQQVVRGDSAAYFCASATGLGETQYFGPGTRLLVL.

The chain uses TRBV7-3 and TRBJ2-2; D perhaps matches TRBD2 (5 bases). V was clipped by 5 bases and J by 6 bases, with 10 bases between them. Germline lookup yields CDR1 SGHTA and CDR2 FQGTGA. CDR3 length: 13 amino acids. The CDR3 sequence: CASSPDWAGELFF. The CDR3 DNA reads as TGTGCCAGCAGCCCGGACTGGGCCGGGGAGCTGTTTTTT.

This clone was recorded only once. This chain uses TRBV9 with TRBJ2-5, with 8 bases matching TRBD1. Trimming removed 4 bases from V and 5 bases from J; junction bases left unmatched: 4. Germline CDR1 reads SGDLS; CDR2 reads YYNGEE. The CDR3 is made up of 13 amino acids. This CDR3 reads CASSSAGGETQYF. CDR3 bases: TGTGCCAGCAGCTCAGCAGGGGGCGAGACCCAGTACTTC.

This clone was seen only a few times. This sequence joins TRBV6-1 and TRBJ1-1, with D possibly matching TRBD1 (6 bases). V was shortened by 6 bases and J by 1 base, with 15 bases between the two germline ends. Germline V CDR1 and CDR2: MNHNS, SASEGT. CDR3 length: 15 residues. The CDR3 region has the DNA TGTGCCAGCAGCGGCTGGGGGGGCCCGAACACTGAAGCTTTCTTT. It specifies CASSGWGGPNTEAFF.

This clone was detected only a few times. For the CDR3, the DNA is TGTGCCAGCAGCTCTCGACTAGTAAGTGAGCAGTTCTTC. It is translated as CASSSRLVSEQFF. V usage is TRBV9 and J usage is TRBJ2-1; a possible D gene is TRBD2 (6 bases). Looked up from germline, CDR1 is SGDLS and CDR2 is YYNGEE. CDR3 length equals 13 residues. V dropped 4 bases and J dropped 9 bases, with 14 bases sitting between them.

The J gene is TRBJ2-5, the V gene TRBV28; possible D gene TRBD2, 6 bases. The V end lost 6 bases, the J end lost 7 bases, and 9 bases lay between the germline ends. This CDR3 has 11 amino acids. Germline V gene lookup returns CDR1 MDHEN and CDR2 SYDVKM. CDR3 DNA sequence: TGTGCCAGCAGCTGGGGAGGGACCCAGTACTTC. Amino acid sequence: CASSWGGTQYF.